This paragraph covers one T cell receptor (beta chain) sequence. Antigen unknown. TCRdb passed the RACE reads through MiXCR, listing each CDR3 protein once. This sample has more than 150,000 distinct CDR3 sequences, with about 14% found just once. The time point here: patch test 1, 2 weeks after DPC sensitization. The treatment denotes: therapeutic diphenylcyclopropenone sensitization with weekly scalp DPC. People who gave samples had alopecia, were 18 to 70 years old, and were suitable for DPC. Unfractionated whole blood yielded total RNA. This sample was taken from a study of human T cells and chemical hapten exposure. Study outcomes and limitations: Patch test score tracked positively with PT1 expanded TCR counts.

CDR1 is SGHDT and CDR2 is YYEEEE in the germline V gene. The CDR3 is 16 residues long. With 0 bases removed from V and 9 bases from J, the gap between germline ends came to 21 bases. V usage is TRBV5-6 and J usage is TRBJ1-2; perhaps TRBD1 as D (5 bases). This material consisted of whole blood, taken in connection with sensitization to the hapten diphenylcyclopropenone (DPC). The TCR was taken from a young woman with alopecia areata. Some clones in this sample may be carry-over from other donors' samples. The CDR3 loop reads CASSLAGTLAHGSYTF. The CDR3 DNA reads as TGTGCCAGCAGCTTGGCCGGGACCCTGGCTCATGGGAGCTACACCTTC.